A single sample is the source of the 8 T cell receptor beta chains below, sequenced in a study of T-cell reconstitution after alpha-beta-depleted transplantation in children (TCRdb year 2016). The method behind the library was PCR. The instrument was an Illumina HiSeq 2500. To normalize quantification of the TCRbeta repertoire, the TCR libraries were built with molecular barcoding that relied on unique molecular identifiers. TCRdb redid the processing of the public reads, applying fastp at Q25 and MiXCR, and retained in-frame beta chains. One record per CDR3 amino acid sequence lists the most common genes and DNA. This sample holds about 420,000 distinct CDR3 sequences; about a sixth were observed only once. The top ten constitute roughly 29% of the sample. The treatment or condition label corresponds to: allogeneic hematopoietic cell transplantation with graft depleted of TCRalphabeta T cells and CD19 B cells.

The input for sequencing was PBMCs, mostly from graft donor cells, taken 360 days after TCRalphabeta/CD19-depleted stem cell transplant. The receptors were sampled from a boy under two years old who had a stem cell transplant for Wiskott-Aldrich syndrome, so the T cells may come from the graft donor.

The chain recombines TRBV12-3 or TRBV12-4 with TRBJ1-2; D gene ambiguous. V was shortened by 5 bases and J by 5 bases, with 15 bases between the two germline ends. The CDR3 runs to 14 residues. For the CDR3, the DNA is TGTGCCAGCAGTCCCCTGGTAGGGATTTATGGCTACACCTTC. Amino acid sequence: CASSPLVGIYGYTF.

The table lists this clonotype with a few counts. The chain couples TRBV3-1 to TRBJ2-3, with TRBD2 matching 10 bases. There are 14 residues in the CDR3. Trimming removed 7 bases from V and 4 bases from J; junction bases left unmatched: 5. Germline V gene data show CDR1 as LGHDT and CDR2 as YNNKEL (reference sequence). Written as DNA, the CDR3 is TGTGCCAGCAAATTAGCGGGGGGTTCAGATACGCAGTATTTT. Its protein product is CASKLAGGSDTQYF.

This clonotype came up a few times. V and J are TRBV6-5 and TRBJ2-7, with D unresolved. The germline V gene encodes CDR1 MNHEY and CDR2 SVGAGI. The V gene lost 3 bases and the J gene lost 0 bases, with 12 bases spanning the gap. The CDR3 spans 15 residues. In DNA form, the CDR3 reads TGTGCCAGCAGTTATATAGCAGGACCCTCCTACGAGCAGTACTTC. It codes for CASSYIAGPSYEQYF.

Only a few counts were recorded for this clonotype. The chain employs TRBV24-1 and TRBJ2-2; D uncertain. Germline-derived CDR1 and CDR2 are KGHDR and SFDVKD. V lost 0 bases and J lost 4, with 11 bases in between. The CDR3 extends over 16 amino acids. This CDR3 reads CATSDLREGPTGELFF. In DNA form, the CDR3 reads TGTGCCACCAGTGATTTGCGAGAAGGGCCCACCGGGGAGCTGTTTTTT.

This clonotype was observed a handful of times. The rearrangement joins TRBV12-3 or TRBV12-4 to TRBJ2-2; D might be TRBD2 (5 bases). V lost 6 bases and J 7 bases, leaving 12 bases between the germline ends. There are 13 residues in the CDR3. CDR3: CASSVSVGGELFF. DNA of the CDR3: TGTGCCAGCAGCGTTAGCGTGGGCGGGGAGCTGTTTTTT.

This clonotype was counted ten times or more. V and J are TRBV27 and TRBJ2-3; 7 nucleotides align to TRBD2. The CDR3 loop spans 16 amino acids. Germline V CDR1 and CDR2: MNHEY, SMNVEV (reference sequence). Germline trimming cut 6 bases from V and 0 bases from J; bases unmatched to any gene: 9. The CDR3 protein is CASRRAGISSTDTQYF. In DNA, the CDR3 is TGTGCCAGCAGGAGAGCGGGGATAAGTAGCACAGATACGCAGTATTTT.

The gene calls are TRBV5-1 and TRBJ2-5, with 13 bases matching TRBD2. V was pared by 0 bases and J by 2 bases, with 4 bases of the junction left unmatched. The length of the CDR3 is 17 residues. The germline V gene has CDR1 SGHRS and CDR2 YFSETQ. CDR3 sequence: CASSLVGLAGRQETQYF. CDR3 DNA: TGCGCCAGCAGCTTGGTGGGACTAGCGGGGAGGCAAGAGACCCAGTACTTC.

V is TRBV27 and J is TRBJ2-1; the match to TRBD2 covers 14 bases. The CDR3 is 16 residues long. V dropped 5 bases and J dropped 7; count of bases not matched to a gene: 7. Germline CDR1 MNHEY, CDR2 SMNVEV (reference sequence). The DNA of the CDR3 is TGTGCCAGCAGTACGACTAGCGGGGGGGCCATAAATGAGCAGTTCTTC. Translation gives CASSTTSGGAINEQFF.